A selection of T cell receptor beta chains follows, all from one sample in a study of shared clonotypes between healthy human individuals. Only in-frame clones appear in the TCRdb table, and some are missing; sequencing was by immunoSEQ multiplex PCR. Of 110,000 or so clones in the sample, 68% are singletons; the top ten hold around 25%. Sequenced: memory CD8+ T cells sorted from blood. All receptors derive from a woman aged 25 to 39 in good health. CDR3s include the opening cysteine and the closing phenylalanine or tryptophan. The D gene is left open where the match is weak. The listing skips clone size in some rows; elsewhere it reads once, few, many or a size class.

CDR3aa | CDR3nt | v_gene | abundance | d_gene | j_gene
CASKGTDYTGELFF | TGTGCCAGCAAGGGGACAGATTACACCGGGGAGCTGTTTTTT | TRBV27 | . | TRBD1 | TRBJ2-2
CASSLGREGYEQYF | TGTGCCAGCAGCTTAGGGCGGGAGGGCTACGAGCAGTACTTC | TRBV7-9 | . | TRBD2 | TRBJ2-7
CASSARPARGIGRLTRAYNEQFF | TGTGCCAGTAGTGCGCGCCCGGCCAGGGGTATTGGGCGCCTCACCCGCGCCTACAATGAGCAGTTCTTC | TRBV19 | . | . | TRBJ2-1
CASKATTTSEGYTF | TGTGCCAGCAAAGCCACTACGACGTCGGAAGGCTACACCTTC | TRBV2 | many | . | TRBJ1-2
CASSTSFLETRSNQPQHF | TGTGCCAGCAGTACATCATTCCTAGAAACCCGTAGCAATCAGCCCCAGCATTTT | TRBV28 | . | . | TRBJ1-5
CASSSHTGVYEQYF | TGTGCCAGCAGTTCCCATACAGGGGTCTACGAGCAGTACTTC | TRBV27 | many | TRBD1 | TRBJ2-7
CATKGLIGYTF | TGTGCCACAAAAGGGCTTATTGGCTACACCTTC | TRBV19 | . | . | TRBJ1-2
CASSLEGLQFF | TGCGCCAGCAGCTTGGAAGGGCTTCAGTTCTTC | TRBV5-1 | once | . | TRBJ2-1
CASSLDEGYGYTF | TGTGCCAGCAGTTTAGATGAAGGATATGGCTACACCTTC | TRBV14 | . | . | TRBJ1-2
CASSLLTGSDEKLFF | TGCGCCAGCAGCTTGCTGACAGGGTCCGATGAAAAACTGTTTTTT | TRBV5-1 | . | TRBD1 | TRBJ1-4
CASSLGTSRGSSYNEQFF | TGTGCCAGCAGCTTGGGGACTAGCCGTGGGAGCTCCTACAATGAGCAGTTCTTC | TRBV7-9 | . | TRBD2 | TRBJ2-1
CASSPLAGVVFNEQFF | TGTGCCAGCAGCCCACTTGCGGGAGTTGTTTTCAATGAGCAGTTCTTC | TRBV7-9 | . | TRBD2 | TRBJ2-1
CASSERTSGINEQYF | TGTGCCAGCAGTGAAAGGACTAGCGGGATTAACGAGCAGTACTTC | TRBV6-4 | . | TRBD2 | TRBJ2-7
CATFTSSYEQYF | TGTGCCACCTTTACGAGCTCCTACGAGCAGTACTTC | TRBV6-1 | . | . | TRBJ2-7
CASFYSRKTYGYTF | TGTGCCAGCTTTTATAGTCGAAAGACCTATGGCTACACCTTC | TRBV5-6 | . | . | TRBJ1-2
CASRQTGSEQYF | TGTGCCAGTAGACAGACAGGTTCCGAGCAGTACTTC | TRBV19 | . | . | TRBJ2-7
CASSHTLGGLVVYEQYF | TGTGCCAGCTCCCATACGCTTGGCGGGTTGGTTGTCTACGAGCAGTACTTC | TRBV18 | . | . | TRBJ2-7
CASSPSRDGYTF | TGTGCCAGCAGCCCCTCCCGGGATGGCTACACCTTC | TRBV7-9 | . | . | TRBJ1-2
CSVLDSYEQYF | TGCAGCGTTTTGGACAGCTACGAGCAGTACTTC | TRBV29-1 | once | . | TRBJ2-7
CASLRGPRGRYNEQFF | TGTGCAAGTCTCCGAGGGCCTAGGGGGAGGTACAATGAGCAGTTCTTC | TRBV12-2 | few | . | TRBJ2-1
CATSRDLEGPQPQHF | TGTGCCACCAGCAGAGATTTGGAGGGGCCTCAGCCCCAGCATTTT | TRBV15 | . | . | TRBJ1-5
CAWGPRGNQPQHF | TGTGCCTGGGGGCCCAGGGGCAATCAGCCCCAGCATTTT | TRBV30 | . | . | TRBJ1-5
CASRSGSDPSTEAFF | TGTGCCAGCAGGTCGGGATCAGACCCGAGCACTGAAGCTTTCTTT | TRBV5-6 | . | . | TRBJ1-1
CASSNRGTYGYTF | TGTGCCAGCAGTAACAGGGGCACGTATGGCTACACCTTC | TRBV28 | . | TRBD1 | TRBJ1-2
CASSVSGTGPYEQYF | TGTGCCAGCAGCGTCTCCGGGACAGGGCCCTACGAGCAGTACTTC | TRBV9 | many | TRBD1 | TRBJ2-7
CASSLSGGASYEQYF | TGTGCCAGCAGCTTATCGGGGGGCGCATCCTACGAGCAGTACTTC | TRBV13 | . | . | TRBJ2-7
CASSETDRAEAFF | TGTGCCAGCAGTGAAACAGACCGGGCGGAAGCTTTCTTT | TRBV27 | . | . | TRBJ1-1
CASSQGTGYYEQYF | TGTGCCAGCAGCCAAGGGACTGGGTACTACGAGCAGTACTTC | TRBV7-9 | . | . | TRBJ2-7
CASSFAGGTEAFF | TGCGCCAGCAGCTTCGCGGGGGGCACTGAAGCTTTCTTT | TRBV5-1 | once | . | TRBJ1-1
CASSLAGTSGIYEQYF | TGTGCCAGCAGCTTAGCCGGGACTAGCGGGATCTACGAGCAGTACTTC | TRBV11-3 | . | TRBD2 | TRBJ2-7
CSVEPTGLAGRDEQFF | TGCAGCGTTGAACCTACCGGACTAGCAGGGCGGGATGAGCAGTTCTTC | TRBV29-1 | once | TRBD2 | TRBJ2-1
CASSFLPPYNEQFF | TGTGCCAGCAGTTTTTTACCACCCTACAATGAGCAGTTCTTC | TRBV27 | . | . | TRBJ2-1
CASSYSGTGGFAEQFF | TGTGCCAGCAGTTACTCCGGGACAGGGGGCTTTGCGGAGCAGTTCTTC | TRBV6-5 | few | TRBD1 | TRBJ2-1
CASSPGVSGTWGNEKLFF | TGTGCCAGCAGCCCGGGAGTCTCAGGGACATGGGGTAATGAAAAACTGTTTTTT | TRBV7-8 | . | . | TRBJ1-4
CASTPGQGNTGELFF | TGTGCCAGCACCCCGGGACAGGGGAACACCGGGGAGCTGTTTTTT | TRBV6-4 | few | TRBD1 | TRBJ2-2
CASSLHQSGSGYEQYF | TGTGCCAGCAGCTTACACCAGAGCGGGAGCGGATACGAGCAGTACTTC | TRBV7-2 | . | TRBD2 | TRBJ2-7
CTRANVLTF | TGCACTCGGGCCAACGTCCTGACTTTC | TRBV1 | few | . | TRBJ2-6
CASRPGTGSSYTF | TGTGCCAGCAGGCCCGGGACAGGGAGTAGCTACACCTTC | TRBV5-5 | . | TRBD1 | TRBJ1-2
CASSDSDRVGSPLHF | TGTGCCAGCAGTGACTCGGACAGGGTGGGTTCACCCCTCCACTTT | TRBV6-4 | . | TRBD1 | TRBJ1-6
CASESRDGGNEQFF | TGTGCCAGCGAAAGCCGGGACGGGGGGAACGAGCAGTTCTTC | TRBV27 | few | TRBD2 | TRBJ2-1
CASSRDILNYGYTF | TGTGCCAGCAGCAGGGACATATTAAACTATGGCTACACCTTC | TRBV7-9 | . | . | TRBJ1-2
CASSVQEDEQYF | TGTGCCAGCAGCGTGCAGGAGGACGAGCAGTACTTC | TRBV7-8 | . | . | TRBJ2-7
CASSLQGGTGELFF | TGTGCCAGCAGCCTCCAGGGAGGAACCGGGGAGCTGTTTTTT | TRBV11-2 | . | . | TRBJ2-2
CASSEALTATDTQYF | TGTGCCAGCAGTGAGGCACTCACAGCCACAGATACGCAGTATTTT | TRBV2 | few | . | TRBJ2-3
CASGQGASEWYEQYF | TGTGCCAGCGGACAGGGGGCATCGGAATGGTACGAGCAGTACTTC | TRBV28 | . | TRBD1 | TRBJ2-7
CAISITTGNTGELFF | TGTGCCATCAGCATTACGACAGGGAACACCGGGGAGCTGTTTTTT | TRBV10-3 | . | . | TRBJ2-2
CASSLSTRTQETQYF | TGTGCCAGCAGCTTGTCAACTAGAACACAAGAGACCCAGTACTTC | TRBV5-6 | . | . | TRBJ2-5
CAWSPTVEPYEQYF | TGTGCCTGGAGTCCGACAGTGGAACCCTACGAGCAGTACTTC | TRBV30 | . | . | TRBJ2-7
CASRPGQGVGELFF | TGTGCCAGCAGACCGGGACAGGGGGTCGGGGAGCTGTTTTTT | TRBV7-9 | . | TRBD1 | TRBJ2-2
CAISEKGFSYEQYF | TGTGCCATCAGTGAGAAGGGGTTCTCCTACGAGCAGTACTTC | TRBV10-3 | . | . | TRBJ2-7
CASSQGSLAGRFDEQFF | TGCGCCAGCAGCCAAGGGAGTCTAGCGGGACGGTTCGATGAGCAGTTCTTC | TRBV4-1 | . | TRBD2 | TRBJ2-1